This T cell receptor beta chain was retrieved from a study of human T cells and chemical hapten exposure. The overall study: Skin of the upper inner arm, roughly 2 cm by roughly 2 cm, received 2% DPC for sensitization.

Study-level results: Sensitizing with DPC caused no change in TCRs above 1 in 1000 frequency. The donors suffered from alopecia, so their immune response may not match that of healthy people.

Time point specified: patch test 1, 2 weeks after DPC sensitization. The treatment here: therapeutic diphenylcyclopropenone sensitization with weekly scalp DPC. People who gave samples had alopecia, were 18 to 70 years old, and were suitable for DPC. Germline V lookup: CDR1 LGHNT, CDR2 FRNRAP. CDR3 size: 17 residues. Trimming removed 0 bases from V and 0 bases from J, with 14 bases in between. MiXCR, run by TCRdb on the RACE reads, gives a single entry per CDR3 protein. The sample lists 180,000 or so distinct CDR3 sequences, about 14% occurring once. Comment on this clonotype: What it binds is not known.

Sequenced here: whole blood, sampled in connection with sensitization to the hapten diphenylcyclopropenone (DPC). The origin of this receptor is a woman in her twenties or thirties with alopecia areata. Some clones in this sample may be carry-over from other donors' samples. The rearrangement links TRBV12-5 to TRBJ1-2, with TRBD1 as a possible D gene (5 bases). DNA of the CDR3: TGTGCTAGTGGTTTGGTACTGAGGGGCCAAGCTAACTATGGCTACACCTTC. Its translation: CASGLVLRGQANYGYTF.